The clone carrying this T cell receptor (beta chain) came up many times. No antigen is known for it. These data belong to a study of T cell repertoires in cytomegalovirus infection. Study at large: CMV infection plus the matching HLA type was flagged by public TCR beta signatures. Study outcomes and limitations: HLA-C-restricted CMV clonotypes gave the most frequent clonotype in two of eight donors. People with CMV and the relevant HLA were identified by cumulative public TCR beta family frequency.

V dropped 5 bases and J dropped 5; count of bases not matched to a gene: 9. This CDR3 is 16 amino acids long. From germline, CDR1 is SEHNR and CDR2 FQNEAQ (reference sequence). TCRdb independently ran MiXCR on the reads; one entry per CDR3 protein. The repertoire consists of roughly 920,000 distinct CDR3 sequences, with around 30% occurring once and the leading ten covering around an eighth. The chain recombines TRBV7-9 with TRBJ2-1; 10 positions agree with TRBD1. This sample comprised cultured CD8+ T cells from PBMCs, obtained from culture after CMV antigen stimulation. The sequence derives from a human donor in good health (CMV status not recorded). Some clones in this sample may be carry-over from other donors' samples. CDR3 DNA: TGTGCCAGCAGCGGGAAGGGACAGGGGTTTAACAATGAGCAGTTCTTC. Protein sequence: CASSGKGQGFNNEQFF. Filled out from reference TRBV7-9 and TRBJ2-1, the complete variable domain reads DTGVSQNPRHKITKRGQNVTFRCDPISEHNRLYWYRQTLGQGPEFLTYFQNEAQLEKSRLLSDRFSAERPKGSFSTLEIQRTEQGDSAMYLCASSGKGQGFNNEQFFGPGTRLTVL.